This TCR beta chain is from a study of T cell responses to AZD1222 COVID-19 vaccine. The protocol was immunoSEQ multiplex PCR, while the TCRdb copy is restricted to in-frame clones and leaves out a portion. The sample lists 150,000 to 200,000 clones; approximately 90% were seen once. A word on this clone: The antigen remains undetermined.

CDR3 length: 16 amino acids. V gave up 2 bases and J gave up 5 bases; unmatched junction bases: 9. Germline-derived CDR1 and CDR2 are MRHNA and SNTAGT. Study-wide findings and caveats: Most donors were white British, females outnumbered males, and clonal diversity was possibly underestimated. Reports say nearly half of spike-specific TCRs go after unmutated variant regions. Spike-specific TCR breadth and depth went up after people got two AZD1222 doses.

This TCR came from an adult in good health. The sequencing here drew on peripheral blood, taken on day 0 of AZD1222 vaccination. The V and J genes are TRBV6-4 and TRBJ2-1; 7 bases are a match to TRBD2. The CDR3 region is CASSDDGGGPHNEQFF. The CDR3 DNA reads as TGTGCCAGCAGTGACGACGGGGGAGGGCCCCACAATGAGCAGTTCTTC.